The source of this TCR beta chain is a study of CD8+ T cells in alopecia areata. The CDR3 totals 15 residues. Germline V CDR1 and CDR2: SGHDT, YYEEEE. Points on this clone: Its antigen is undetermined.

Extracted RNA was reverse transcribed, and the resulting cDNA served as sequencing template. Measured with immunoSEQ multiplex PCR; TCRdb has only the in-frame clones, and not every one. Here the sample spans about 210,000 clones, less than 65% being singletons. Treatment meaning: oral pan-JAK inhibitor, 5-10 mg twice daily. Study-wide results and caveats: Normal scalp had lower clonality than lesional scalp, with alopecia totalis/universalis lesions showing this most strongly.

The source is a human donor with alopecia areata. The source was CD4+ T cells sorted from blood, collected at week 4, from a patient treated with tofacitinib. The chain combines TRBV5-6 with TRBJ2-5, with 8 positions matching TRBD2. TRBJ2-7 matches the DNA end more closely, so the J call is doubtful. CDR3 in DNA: TGTGCCAGCAGCCCCGCGGGAGGACAATCCTACGAGCAGTACTTC. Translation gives CASSPAGGQSYEQYF.